This TCR beta chain is from a study of human T cells and chemical hapten exposure. TCRdb used MiXCR to reprocess the RACE reads, holding one entry per CDR3 protein. This repertoire shows 150,000 to 200,000 distinct CDR3 sequences, approximately 14% found once; its top ten account for about 1.7%. V gave up 3 bases and J gave up 5 bases, with 13 bases separating them. The germline V gene encodes CDR1 SGHRS and CDR2 YFSETQ. This CDR3 has 14 amino acids. This clonotype was counted between two and nine times. Time point in this sample: patch test 1, 2 weeks after DPC sensitization. Treatment given: therapeutic diphenylcyclopropenone sensitization with weekly scalp DPC.

The receptor comes from a woman aged 25 to 39 with alopecia areata. Some clones in this sample may be carry-over from other donors' samples. V is TRBV5-1 and J is TRBJ2-3, with D perhaps TRBD2 (6 bases). The sample consisted of whole blood, taken in connection with sensitization to the hapten diphenylcyclopropenone (DPC). Here the CDR3 reads CASSYWRAGDTQYF. The DNA of the CDR3 is TGCGCCAGCAGCTACTGGAGGGCCGGAGATACGCAGTATTTT.